These 3 T cell receptor beta chains came from one sample sequenced in a study of shared clonotypes between healthy human individuals. The repertoire was sequenced with immunoSEQ multiplex PCR; TCRdb's copy has only in-frame clones and lacks some. The table shows about 2 million clones, with 85% to 95% occurring only once. Source material: naive CD4+ T cells sorted from blood. This sample's subset: CD45RA+ positively selected. The receptor set was obtained from a man between 18 and 29 years old in good health.

This chain uses TRBV29-1 with TRBJ2-7; D possibly corresponds to TRBD2 (6 bases). The V end was cut by 1 base, the J end by 3 bases, with 7 bases between. The CDR3 covers 12 residues. Germline V gene lookup returns CDR1 SQVTM and CDR2 ANQGSEA. The CDR3 coding sequence is TGCAGCGTTGAAGCGGGGGACTACGAGCAGTACTTC. Protein: CSVEAGDYEQYF.

This clone was detected only once. The rearrangement joins TRBV6-6 to TRBJ2-7; 7 bases match TRBD2. The germline V gene has CDR1 MNHNY and CDR2 SVGAGI (reference sequence). The CDR3 totals 13 residues. V lost 10 bases and J lost 3; bases outside the gene matches: 9. The chain's CDR3 is CAIQGTTFYEQYF. CDR3 in DNA: TGTGCCATCCAAGGGACTACCTTCTACGAGCAGTACTTC.

The rearrangement joins TRBV7-2 to TRBJ2-3; 7 bases map to TRBD2. Trimming removed 2 bases from V and 3 bases from J; junction bases left unmatched: 2. This CDR3 contains 14 residues. Germline lookup yields CDR1 SGHTA and CDR2 FQGNSA. The CDR3 spells CASSLMRGTDTQYF. CDR3 in DNA: TGTGCCAGCAGCTTAATGCGGGGGACAGATACGCAGTATTTT.